This T cell receptor (beta chain) stems from a study of technical replicates of blood from a handful of donors. Generated by immunoSEQ multiplex PCR, the TCRdb table keeps only in-frame clones and is missing some. The sample has 60,000 to 90,000 clones, just under 95% seen once; the top ten hold over 0.35%. Germline lookup yields CDR1 SGHAT and CDR2 FQNNGV. This CDR3 has 14 amino acids. The J segment lost 11 bases and the V segment lost 0 bases, leaving 7 bases of the junction unmatched. The V call is TRBV11-2, the J call TRBJ1-3, with 7 bases aligning to TRBD1. This TCR was recovered from a human donor in good health. Sequenced: T cells isolated from PBMCs. The CDR3 loop reads CASSLEGGVGSIYF. The CDR3 DNA reads as TGTGCCAGCAGCTTAGAAGGGGGCGTAGGATCCATATATTTT.